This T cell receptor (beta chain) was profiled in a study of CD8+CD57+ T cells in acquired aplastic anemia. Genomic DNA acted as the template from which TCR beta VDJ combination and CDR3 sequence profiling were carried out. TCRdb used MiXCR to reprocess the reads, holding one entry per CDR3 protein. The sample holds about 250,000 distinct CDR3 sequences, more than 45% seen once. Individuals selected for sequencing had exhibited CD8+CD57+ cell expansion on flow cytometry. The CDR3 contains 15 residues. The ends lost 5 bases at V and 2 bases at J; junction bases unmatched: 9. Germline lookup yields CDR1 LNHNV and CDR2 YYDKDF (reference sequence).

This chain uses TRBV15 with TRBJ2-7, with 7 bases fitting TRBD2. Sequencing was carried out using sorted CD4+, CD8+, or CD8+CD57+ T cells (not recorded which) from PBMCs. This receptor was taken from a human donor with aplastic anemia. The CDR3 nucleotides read TGTGCCACCAGCCGCCGTAATCGGGGGGCCTACGAGCAGTACTTC. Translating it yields CATSRRNRGAYEQYF.